These T cell receptor beta chains were read from a single sample in a study of blood T cell repertoires in COVID-19. Repertoires were generated with immunoSEQ multiplex PCR, while TCRdb's copy carries only in-frame clones and drops some. This table has 200,000 to 250,000 clones, around 85% appearing once. Sequences were obtained from peripheral blood. Receptor source: a woman aged 40 to 50 with active or convalescent COVID-19. Both conserved end residues are part of each CDR3. The D gene is left open where the match is weak. Not every row has a clone size; where given, it reads once, few, many or a size class.

D gene: TRBD2; V gene: TRBV13; J gene: TRBJ2-1; clone size: .; CDR3 protein: CASSTLLAGGSNEQFF; CDR3 DNA: TGTGCCAGCAGCACCCTCCTAGCGGGGGGGAGCAATGAGCAGTTCTTC
D gene: .; V gene: TRBV2; J gene: TRBJ2-2; clone size: .; CDR3 protein: CASSERGTSGELFF; CDR3 DNA: TGTGCCAGCAGTGAACGCGGCACTAGCGGGGAGCTGTTTTTT
D gene: .; V gene: TRBV28; J gene: TRBJ1-1; clone size: .; CDR3 protein: CASSLFRGRYTEAFF; CDR3 DNA: TGTGCCAGCAGTTTATTCAGGGGTAGGTACACTGAAGCTTTCTTT
D gene: .; V gene: TRBV7-3; J gene: TRBJ2-2; clone size: few; CDR3 protein: CASSRQVTGELFF; CDR3 DNA: TGTGCCAGCAGCCGACAGGTCACCGGGGAGCTGTTTTTT
D gene: .; V gene: TRBV28; J gene: TRBJ1-5; clone size: .; CDR3 protein: CASSKDRGGSQPQHF; CDR3 DNA: TGTGCCAGCAGTAAAGATCGTGGGGGGAGCCAGCCCCAGCATTTT
D gene: .; V gene: TRBV29-1; J gene: TRBJ1-3; clone size: .; CDR3 protein: CSVGESSGNTIYF; CDR3 DNA: TGCAGCGTGGGAGAGTCCTCTGGAAACACCATATATTTT
D gene: .; V gene: TRBV29-1; J gene: TRBJ2-1; clone size: .; CDR3 protein: CSVPGMPGNEQFF; CDR3 DNA: TGCAGCGTTCCGGGAATGCCTGGCAATGAGCAGTTCTTC
D gene: TRBD1; V gene: TRBV3-1/TRBV3-2; J gene: TRBJ1-6; clone size: .; CDR3 protein: CASSQGAGTGEVPLHF; CDR3 DNA: TGTGCCAGCAGCCAAGGGGCGGGGACAGGGGAAGTACCCCTCCACTTT
D gene: .; V gene: TRBV11-3; J gene: TRBJ2-3; clone size: .; CDR3 protein: CASSLDPRTDTQYF; CDR3 DNA: TGTGCCAGCAGCTTAGATCCCCGGACAGATACGCAGTATTTT
D gene: .; V gene: TRBV5-1; J gene: TRBJ1-2; clone size: .; CDR3 protein: CASSPRGNYGYTF; CDR3 DNA: TGCGCCAGCAGCCCTAGAGGTAACTATGGCTACACCTTC
D gene: .; V gene: TRBV5-1; J gene: TRBJ1-2; clone size: .; CDR3 protein: CASSAVGNYGYTF; CDR3 DNA: TGCGCCAGCAGCGCCGTCGGTAACTATGGCTACACCTTC
D gene: .; V gene: TRBV28; J gene: TRBJ2-2; clone size: .; CDR3 protein: CASIIQGDTGELFF; CDR3 DNA: TGTGCCAGCATCATACAGGGAGACACCGGGGAGCTGTTTTTT
D gene: .; V gene: TRBV20-1; J gene: TRBJ1-5; clone size: .; CDR3 protein: CSASGGVDQPQHF; CDR3 DNA: TGCAGTGCTAGTGGGGGAGTGGATCAGCCCCAGCATTTT
D gene: .; V gene: TRBV7-2; J gene: TRBJ1-5; clone size: .; CDR3 protein: CASTRRGSNQPQHF; CDR3 DNA: TGTGCCAGCACCCGGCGGGGGAGCAATCAGCCCCAGCATTTT
D gene: TRBD1; V gene: TRBV7-2; J gene: TRBJ1-4; clone size: .; CDR3 protein: CASSLAGQGYEKLFF; CDR3 DNA: TGTGCCAGCAGCTTAGCTGGACAGGGTTATGAAAAACTGTTTTTT
D gene: TRBD1; V gene: TRBV11-2; J gene: TRBJ1-2; clone size: .; CDR3 protein: CASSPGQGAYGYTF; CDR3 DNA: TGTGCCAGCAGCCCAGGACAGGGGGCCTATGGCTACACCTTC
D gene: .; V gene: TRBV12-5; J gene: TRBJ1-5; clone size: once; CDR3 protein: CASRGPYSNQPQHF; CDR3 DNA: TGTGCTAGTCGGGGTCCGTATAGCAATCAGCCCCAGCATTTT
D gene: .; V gene: TRBV30; J gene: TRBJ1-1; clone size: .; CDR3 protein: CAWSPQNTEAFF; CDR3 DNA: TGTGCCTGGAGTCCACAAAACACTGAAGCTTTCTTT
D gene: .; V gene: TRBV2; J gene: TRBJ1-1; clone size: .; CDR3 protein: CASRGDGTEAFF; CDR3 DNA: TGTGCCAGCCGCGGAGACGGGACTGAAGCTTTCTTT
D gene: .; V gene: TRBV27; J gene: TRBJ1-6; clone size: .; CDR3 protein: CASSLQGSNSPLHF; CDR3 DNA: TGTGCCAGCAGTTTACAGGGGAGTAATTCACCCCTCCACTTT
D gene: TRBD2; V gene: TRBV7-3; J gene: TRBJ2-1; clone size: .; CDR3 protein: CASSVGGGAARQFF; CDR3 DNA: TGTGCCAGCAGCGTCGGCGGGGGGGCCGCGCGGCAGTTCTTC
D gene: TRBD1; V gene: TRBV28; J gene: TRBJ1-4; clone size: .; CDR3 protein: CASSRDRGMGKLFF; CDR3 DNA: TGTGCCAGCAGCCGGGACAGGGGGATGGGAAAACTGTTTTTT
D gene: .; V gene: TRBV7-9; J gene: TRBJ1-4; clone size: .; CDR3 protein: CASSSQGYEKLFF; CDR3 DNA: TGTGCCAGCAGCTCACAGGGTTATGAAAAACTGTTTTTT
D gene: .; V gene: TRBV5-1; J gene: TRBJ1-5; clone size: .; CDR3 protein: CASSLDGSNQPQHF; CDR3 DNA: TGCGCCAGCAGCTTGGACGGTAGCAATCAGCCCCAGCATTTT
D gene: TRBD2; V gene: TRBV5-1; J gene: TRBJ2-2; clone size: few; CDR3 protein: CASSPTSWDTGELFF; CDR3 DNA: TGCGCCAGCAGTCCGACTAGCTGGGACACCGGGGAGCTGTTTTTT
D gene: .; V gene: TRBV10-1; J gene: TRBJ2-7; clone size: few; CDR3 protein: CASSGQFGSYEQYF; CDR3 DNA: TGCGCCAGCAGTGGACAGTTTGGCTCCTACGAGCAGTACTTC
D gene: .; V gene: TRBV4-1; J gene: TRBJ2-3; clone size: .; CDR3 protein: CASSQVYTADTQYF; CDR3 DNA: TGCGCCAGCAGCCAAGTATATACGGCAGATACGCAGTATTTT
D gene: TRBD1; V gene: TRBV5-1; J gene: TRBJ2-2; clone size: .; CDR3 protein: CASSLAGTGGPTGELFF; CDR3 DNA: TGCGCCAGCAGCTTGGCCGGGACAGGGGGTCCCACCGGGGAGCTGTTTTTT
D gene: .; V gene: TRBV6-6; J gene: TRBJ1-4; clone size: .; CDR3 protein: CASGGSEKLFF; CDR3 DNA: TGTGCCAGCGGGGGGAGCGAAAAACTGTTTTTT
D gene: TRBD1; V gene: TRBV29-1; J gene: TRBJ2-2; clone size: .; CDR3 protein: CSVGTGGITGELFF; CDR3 DNA: TGCAGCGTGGGGACAGGGGGAATCACCGGGGAGCTGTTTTTT
D gene: TRBD2; V gene: TRBV7-9; J gene: TRBJ2-5; clone size: .; CDR3 protein: CASHGGGARETQYF; CDR3 DNA: TGTGCCAGTCATGGCGGGGGGGCCAGGGAGACCCAGTACTTC
D gene: .; V gene: TRBV25-1; J gene: TRBJ2-5; clone size: .; CDR3 protein: CASSEAGVETQYF; CDR3 DNA: TGTGCCAGCAGTGAAGCAGGCGTGGAGACCCAGTACTTC
D gene: TRBD2; V gene: TRBV4-1; J gene: TRBJ2-2; clone size: .; CDR3 protein: CASSQYSGGTTGELFF; CDR3 DNA: TGCGCCAGCAGCCAGTATAGCGGGGGGACCACCGGGGAGCTGTTTTTT
D gene: .; V gene: TRBV6-1; J gene: TRBJ1-1; clone size: .; CDR3 protein: CASSGVGRVLLNTEAFF; CDR3 DNA: TGTGCCAGCAGTGGCGTTGGTCGGGTTCTGTTGAACACTGAAGCTTTCTTT
D gene: .; V gene: TRBV7-6; J gene: TRBJ1-1; clone size: .; CDR3 protein: CASSPQGNTEAFF; CDR3 DNA: TGTGCCAGCAGCCCCCAGGGGAACACTGAAGCTTTCTTT
D gene: TRBD1; V gene: TRBV30; J gene: TRBJ2-1; clone size: .; CDR3 protein: CAWSFDRGAYNEQFF; CDR3 DNA: TGTGCCTGGAGTTTCGACAGGGGAGCCTACAATGAGCAGTTCTTC
D gene: TRBD1; V gene: TRBV2; J gene: TRBJ2-5; clone size: .; CDR3 protein: CASSELSGTGVYGTQYF; CDR3 DNA: TGTGCCAGCAGTGAACTTAGTGGGACAGGGGTTTATGGGACCCAGTACTTC
D gene: .; V gene: TRBV27; J gene: TRBJ2-2; clone size: .; CDR3 protein: CASSFLPGELFF; CDR3 DNA: TGTGCCAGCAGTTTCCTCCCCGGGGAGCTGTTTTTT
D gene: .; V gene: TRBV5-1; J gene: TRBJ1-4; clone size: .; CDR3 protein: CASSFEGRNEKLFF; CDR3 DNA: TGCGCCAGCAGCTTCGAGGGTCGAAATGAAAAACTGTTTTTT
D gene: .; V gene: TRBV11-2; J gene: TRBJ1-1; clone size: .; CDR3 protein: CASSLVAGNTEAFF; CDR3 DNA: TGTGCCAGCAGCTTAGTAGCCGGGAACACTGAAGCTTTCTTT
D gene: .; V gene: TRBV5-1; J gene: TRBJ1-1; clone size: .; CDR3 protein: CASSLGGNTEAFF; CDR3 DNA: TGCGCCAGCAGCTTGGGAGGGAACACTGAAGCTTTCTTT
D gene: .; V gene: TRBV28; J gene: TRBJ1-1; clone size: .; CDR3 protein: CASSQSPTEAFF; CDR3 DNA: TGTGCCAGCAGCCAATCCCCCACTGAAGCTTTCTTT
D gene: .; V gene: TRBV28; J gene: TRBJ1-2; clone size: .; CDR3 protein: CASTRPPGGYTF; CDR3 DNA: TGTGCCAGCACCCGGCCTCCGGGGGGCTACACCTTC
D gene: TRBD1; V gene: TRBV5-1; J gene: TRBJ1-1; clone size: few; CDR3 protein: CASSLASGGTEAFF; CDR3 DNA: TGCGCCAGCAGCTTGGCCTCAGGGGGGACTGAAGCTTTCTTT
D gene: TRBD1; V gene: TRBV13; J gene: TRBJ1-2; clone size: .; CDR3 protein: CASSLEATGLKGYTF; CDR3 DNA: TGTGCCAGCAGCTTAGAGGCGACAGGGCTTAAGGGCTACACCTTC
D gene: TRBD2; V gene: TRBV5-6; J gene: TRBJ2-3; clone size: .; CDR3 protein: CASRTSGGVTDTQYF; CDR3 DNA: TGTGCCAGCAGAACTAGCGGGGGGGTCACAGATACGCAGTATTTT
D gene: TRBD2; V gene: TRBV5-1; J gene: TRBJ2-1; clone size: .; CDR3 protein: CASSLAGGTYNEQFF; CDR3 DNA: TGCGCCAGCAGCTTGGCGGGGGGTACCTACAATGAGCAGTTCTTC
D gene: TRBD1; V gene: TRBV5-6; J gene: TRBJ1-2; clone size: .; CDR3 protein: CASSPGTGQINYGYTF; CDR3 DNA: TGTGCCAGCAGCCCGGGGACAGGGCAGATTAACTATGGCTACACCTTC
D gene: .; V gene: TRBV19; J gene: TRBJ2-2; clone size: .; CDR3 protein: CASSINLDTGELFF; CDR3 DNA: TGTGCCAGTAGTATAAACCTAGACACCGGGGAGCTGTTTTTT
D gene: .; V gene: TRBV27; J gene: TRBJ1-1; clone size: .; CDR3 protein: CASSPGRENTEAFF; CDR3 DNA: TGTGCCAGCAGCCCCGGACGGGAGAACACTGAAGCTTTCTTT
D gene: TRBD1; V gene: TRBV5-5; J gene: TRBJ1-4; clone size: .; CDR3 protein: CASSLPDRATNEKLFF; CDR3 DNA: TGTGCCAGCAGCTTGCCGGACAGGGCAACTAATGAAAAACTGTTTTTT
D gene: .; V gene: TRBV3-1/TRBV3-2; J gene: TRBJ2-1; clone size: .; CDR3 protein: CASSRLGGAYNEQFF; CDR3 DNA: TGTGCCAGCAGCCGTCTAGGGGGGGCATACAATGAGCAGTTCTTC
D gene: TRBD1; V gene: TRBV19; J gene: TRBJ1-1; clone size: .; CDR3 protein: CASSTGTGRTEAFF; CDR3 DNA: TGTGCCAGTAGTACCGGGACAGGGAGAACTGAAGCTTTCTTT
D gene: TRBD1; V gene: TRBV5-1; J gene: TRBJ1-1; clone size: once; CDR3 protein: CASSGDRSNTEAFF; CDR3 DNA: TGCGCCAGCAGCGGGGACAGGTCGAACACTGAAGCTTTCTTT
D gene: .; V gene: TRBV5-1; J gene: TRBJ1-1; clone size: .; CDR3 protein: CASSPAPGQGTEAFF; CDR3 DNA: TGCGCCAGCAGCCCAGCTCCAGGGCAGGGCACTGAAGCTTTCTTT
D gene: TRBD2; V gene: TRBV10-3; J gene: TRBJ2-3; clone size: .; CDR3 protein: CAIRGTSGGSSSTDTQYF; CDR3 DNA: TGTGCCATCCGCGGGACTAGCGGGGGGTCATCTAGCACAGATACGCAGTATTTT
D gene: .; V gene: TRBV9; J gene: TRBJ2-2; clone size: .; CDR3 protein: CASSVGQRGNTGELFF; CDR3 DNA: TGTGCCAGCAGCGTAGGCCAAAGGGGAAACACCGGGGAGCTGTTTTTT
D gene: TRBD1; V gene: TRBV5-1; J gene: TRBJ2-2; clone size: .; CDR3 protein: CASSRTGMNTGELFF; CDR3 DNA: TGCGCCAGCAGCCGGACAGGGATGAACACCGGGGAGCTGTTTTTT
D gene: .; V gene: TRBV10-1; J gene: TRBJ1-1; clone size: .; CDR3 protein: CASSYRQRRGYTEAFF; CDR3 DNA: TGCGCCAGCAGTTACCGACAGCGCCGGGGGTACACTGAAGCTTTCTTT
D gene: TRBD2; V gene: TRBV5-4; J gene: TRBJ2-1; clone size: once; CDR3 protein: CASSSLSGGSLHEQFF; CDR3 DNA: TGTGCCAGCAGCTCCCTTAGCGGGGGGTCTCTCCATGAGCAGTTCTTC